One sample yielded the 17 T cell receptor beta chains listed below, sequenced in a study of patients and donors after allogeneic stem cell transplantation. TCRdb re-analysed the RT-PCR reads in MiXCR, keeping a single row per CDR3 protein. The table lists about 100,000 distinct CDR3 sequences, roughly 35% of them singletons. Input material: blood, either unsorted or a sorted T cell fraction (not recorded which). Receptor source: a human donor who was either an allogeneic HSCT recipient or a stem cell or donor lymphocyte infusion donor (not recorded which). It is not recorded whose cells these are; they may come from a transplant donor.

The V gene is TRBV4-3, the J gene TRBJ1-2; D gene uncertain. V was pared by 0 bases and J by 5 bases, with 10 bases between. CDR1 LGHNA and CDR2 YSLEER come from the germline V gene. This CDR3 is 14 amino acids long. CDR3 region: CASSQELKLYGYTF. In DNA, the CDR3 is TGCGCCAGCAGCCAAGAATTAAAACTTTATGGCTACACCTTC.

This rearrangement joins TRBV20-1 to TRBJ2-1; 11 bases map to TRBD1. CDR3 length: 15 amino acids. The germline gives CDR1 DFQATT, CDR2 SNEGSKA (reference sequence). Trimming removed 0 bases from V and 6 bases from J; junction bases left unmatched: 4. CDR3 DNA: TGCAGTGCTAGAGAAAGGACAGGGGGCCTCAATGAGCAGTTCTTC. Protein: CSARERTGGLNEQFF.

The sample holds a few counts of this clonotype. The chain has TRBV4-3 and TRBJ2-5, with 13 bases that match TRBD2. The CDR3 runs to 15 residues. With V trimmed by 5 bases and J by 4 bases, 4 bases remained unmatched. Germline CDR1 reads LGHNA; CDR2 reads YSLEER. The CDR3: CASSKGLAGAETQYF. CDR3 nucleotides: TGCGCCAGCAGCAAAGGACTAGCGGGAGCAGAGACCCAGTACTTC.

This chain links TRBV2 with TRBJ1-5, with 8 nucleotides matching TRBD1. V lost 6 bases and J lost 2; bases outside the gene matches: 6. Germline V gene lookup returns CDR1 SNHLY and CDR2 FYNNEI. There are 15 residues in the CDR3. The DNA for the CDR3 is TGTGCCAGCAGACAGGACAGGGTGGGCAATCAGCCCCAGCATTTT. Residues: CASRQDRVGNQPQHF.

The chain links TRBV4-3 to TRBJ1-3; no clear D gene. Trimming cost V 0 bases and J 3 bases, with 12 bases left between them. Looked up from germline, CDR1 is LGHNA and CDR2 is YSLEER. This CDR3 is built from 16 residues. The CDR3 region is CASSQDTRTYGNTIYF. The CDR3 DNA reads TGCGCCAGCAGCCAAGATACCCGTACATATGGAAACACCATATATTTT.

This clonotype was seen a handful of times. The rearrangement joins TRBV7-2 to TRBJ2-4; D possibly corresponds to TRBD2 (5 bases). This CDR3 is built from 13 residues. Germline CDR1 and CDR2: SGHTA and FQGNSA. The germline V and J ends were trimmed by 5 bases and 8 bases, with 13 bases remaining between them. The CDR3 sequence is CASSKRWTDIQYF. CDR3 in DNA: TGTGCCAGCAGCAAACGTTGGACTGACATTCAGTACTTC.

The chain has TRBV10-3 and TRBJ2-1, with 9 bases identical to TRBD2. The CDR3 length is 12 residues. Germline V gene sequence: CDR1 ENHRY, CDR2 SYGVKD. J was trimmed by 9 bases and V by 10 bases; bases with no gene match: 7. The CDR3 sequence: CATSLAGGEQFF. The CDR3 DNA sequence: TGTGCCACCTCACTAGCGGGTGGTGAGCAGTTCTTC.

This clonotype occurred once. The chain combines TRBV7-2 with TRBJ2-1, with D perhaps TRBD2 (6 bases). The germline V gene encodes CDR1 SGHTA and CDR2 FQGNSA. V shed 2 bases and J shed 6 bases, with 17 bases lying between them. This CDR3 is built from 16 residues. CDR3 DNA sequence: TGTGCCAGCAGCTTACTGGGCCTAGGAGGGCCCAATGAGCAGTTCTTC. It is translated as CASSLLGLGGPNEQFF.

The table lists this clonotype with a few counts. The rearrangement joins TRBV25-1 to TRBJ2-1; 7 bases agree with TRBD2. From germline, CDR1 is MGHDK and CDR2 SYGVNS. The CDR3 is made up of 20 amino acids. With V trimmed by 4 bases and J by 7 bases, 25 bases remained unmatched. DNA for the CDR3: TGTGCCAGCAGTGCTTATATCATATTCAGCGGGACTCGCTCTGGGAATGAGCAGTTCTTC. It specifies CASSAYIIFSGTRSGNEQFF. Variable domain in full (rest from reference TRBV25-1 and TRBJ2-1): EADIYQTPRYLVIGTGKKITLECSQTMGHDKMYWYQQDPGMELHLIHYSYGVNSTEKGDLSSESTVSRIRTEHFPLTLESARPSHTSQYLCASSAYIIFSGTRSGNEQFFGPGTRLTVL.

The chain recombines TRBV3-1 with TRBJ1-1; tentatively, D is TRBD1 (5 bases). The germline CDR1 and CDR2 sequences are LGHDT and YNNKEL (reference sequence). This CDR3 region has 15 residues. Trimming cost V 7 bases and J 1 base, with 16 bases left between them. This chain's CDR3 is CASTRLGAKNTEAFF. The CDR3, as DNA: TGTGCCAGCACCCGCTTAGGGGCCAAGAACACTGAAGCTTTCTTT.

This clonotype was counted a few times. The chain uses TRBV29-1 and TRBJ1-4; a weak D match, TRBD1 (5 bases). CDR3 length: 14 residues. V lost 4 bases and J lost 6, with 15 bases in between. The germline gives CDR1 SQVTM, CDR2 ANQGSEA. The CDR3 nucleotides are TGCAGCGTTGTTCTGGCAGGGAAGGATGAAAAACTGTTTTTT. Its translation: CSVVLAGKDEKLFF. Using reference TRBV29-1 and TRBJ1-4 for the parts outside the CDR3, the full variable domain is SAVISQKPSRDICQRGTSLTIQCQVDSQVTMMFWYRQQPGQSLTLIATANQGSEATYESGFVIDKFPISRPNLTFSTLTVSNMSPEDSSIYLCSVVLAGKDEKLFFGSGTQLSVL.

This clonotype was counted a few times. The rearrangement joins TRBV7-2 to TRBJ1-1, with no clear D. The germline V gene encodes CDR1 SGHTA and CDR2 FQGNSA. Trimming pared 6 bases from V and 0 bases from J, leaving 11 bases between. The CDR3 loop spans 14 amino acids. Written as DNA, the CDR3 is TGTGCCAGCAGATGGAGGGTCATGAACACTGAAGCTTTCTTT. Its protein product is CASRWRVMNTEAFF.

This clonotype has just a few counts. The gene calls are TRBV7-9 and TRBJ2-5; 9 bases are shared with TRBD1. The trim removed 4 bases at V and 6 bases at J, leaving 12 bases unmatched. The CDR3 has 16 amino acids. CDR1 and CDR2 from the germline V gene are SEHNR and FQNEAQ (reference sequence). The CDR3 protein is CASSSPGQGPLKTQYF. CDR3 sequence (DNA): TGTGCCAGCAGCTCACCGGGACAGGGCCCCCTAAAGACCCAGTACTTC.

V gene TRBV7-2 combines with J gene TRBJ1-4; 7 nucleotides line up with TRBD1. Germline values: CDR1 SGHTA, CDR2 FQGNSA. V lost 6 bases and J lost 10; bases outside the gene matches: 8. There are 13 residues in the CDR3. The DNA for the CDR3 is TGTGCCAGCAGAGACCGGGACAGTCGAAAACTGTTTTTT. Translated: CASRDRDSRKLFF. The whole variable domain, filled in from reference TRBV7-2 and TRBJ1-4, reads GAGVSQSPSNKVTEKGKDVELRCDPISGHTALYWYRQSLGQGLEFLIYFQGNSAPDKSGLPSDRFSAERTGGSVSTLTIQRTQQEDSAVYLCASRDRDSRKLFFGSGTQLSVL.

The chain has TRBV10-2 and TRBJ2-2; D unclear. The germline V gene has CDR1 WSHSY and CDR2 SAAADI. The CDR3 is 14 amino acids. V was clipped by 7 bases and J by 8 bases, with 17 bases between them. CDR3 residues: CASTLDSGSGELFF. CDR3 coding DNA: TGCGCCAGCACGCTTGATTCCGGTTCAGGGGAGCTGTTTTTT.

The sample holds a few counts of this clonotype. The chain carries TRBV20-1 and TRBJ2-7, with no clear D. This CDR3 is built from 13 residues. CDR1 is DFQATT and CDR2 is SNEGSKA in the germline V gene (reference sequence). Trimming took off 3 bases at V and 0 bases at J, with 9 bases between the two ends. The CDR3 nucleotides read TGCAGTGCTAGGGTCCCCGTCTCCTACGAGCAGTACTTC. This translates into CSARVPVSYEQYF.

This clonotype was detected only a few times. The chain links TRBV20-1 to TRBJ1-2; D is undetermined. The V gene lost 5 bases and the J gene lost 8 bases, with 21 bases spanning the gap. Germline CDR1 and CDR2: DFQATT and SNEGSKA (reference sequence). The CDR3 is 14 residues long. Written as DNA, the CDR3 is TGCAGTGCTTCCCCGAGGACGGCAACTGGCGGCTACACCTTC. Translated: CSASPRTATGGYTF.